This passage covers 10 T cell receptor beta chains from one sample sequenced in a study of T cell repertoires in cytomegalovirus infection. TCRdb independently ran MiXCR on the reads; one entry per CDR3 protein. The table includes roughly 700,000 distinct CDR3 sequences, around 31% detected once. No antigens are known for them. Sequenced material: cultured PBMCs, taken from culture after CMV antigen stimulation. The receptors come from a human donor in good health (CMV status not recorded). Some clones in this sample may be carry-over from other donors' samples.

The chain recombines TRBV19 with TRBJ1-3, with a tentative D call TRBD1 (6 bases). CDR1 and CDR2 from the germline V gene are LNHDA and SQIVND (reference sequence). The CDR3 loop spans 17 amino acids. V lost 1 base, J lost 0 bases, and 13 bases lay in between. CDR3 region: CASSIGRRTVSGNTIYF. Here the CDR3 DNA reads TGTGCCAGTAGTATAGGCCGCCGGACAGTCTCTGGAAACACCATATATTTT. Looking up the rest from reference TRBV19 and TRBJ1-3 gives the full variable domain: DGGITQSPKYLFRKEGQNVTLSCEQNLNHDAMYWYRQDPGQGLRLIYYSQIVNDFQKGDIAEGYSVSREKKESFPLTVTSAQKNPTAFYLCASSIGRRTVSGNTIYFGEGSWLTVV.

The V gene is TRBV4-1, the J gene TRBJ2-1; D might be TRBD2 (6 bases). V was clipped by 2 bases and J by 0 bases, with 11 bases between them. Looked up from germline, CDR1 is MGHRA and CDR2 is YSYEKL. The CDR3 runs 16 residues. For the CDR3, the DNA is TGCGCCAGCAGCCAAATTAGCGGCAGCTCCTACAATGAGCAGTTCTTC. Its protein product is CASSQISGSSYNEQFF.

This clonotype was found many times. The chain recombines TRBV7-2 with TRBJ2-7; 7 bases line up with TRBD2. The germline CDR1 and CDR2 sequences are SGHTA and FQGNSA. The CDR3 is 14 residues long. The J segment lost 3 bases and the V segment lost 5 bases, leaving 7 bases of the junction unmatched. The DNA for the CDR3 is TGTGCCAGCAGCCGCCGCGGCGGGGGCTACGAGCAGTACTTC. Translated: CASSRRGGGYEQYF.

This clonotype was seen a handful of times. The rearrangement uses TRBV7-6 and TRBJ1-4; 8 nucleotides match TRBD1. Germline CDR1 is SGHVS and CDR2 is FNYEAQ. The length of the CDR3 is 15 residues. Trimming removed 5 bases from V and 8 bases from J; junction bases left unmatched: 10. The CDR3 spells CASSHSDRAGEKLFF. DNA of the CDR3: TGTGCCAGCAGCCATTCGGACAGGGCCGGGGAAAAACTGTTTTTT.

This clonotype occurred many times. This chain links TRBV7-9 with TRBJ1-4; D ambiguous. V shed 5 bases and J shed 0 bases, with 10 bases lying between them. The CDR3 covers 15 residues. Looked up from germline, CDR1 is SEHNR and CDR2 is FQNEAQ (reference sequence). CDR3 nucleotides: TGTGCCAGCAGCCCACGGACGTCAACTAATGAAAAACTGTTTTTT. This codes for CASSPRTSTNEKLFF.

The V gene is TRBV7-3, the J gene TRBJ2-1; 7 bases match TRBD2. CDR3 length equals 16 residues. Germline-derived CDR1 and CDR2 are SGHTA and FQGTGA. V lost 2 bases to trimming and J lost 8 bases; unmatched junction nucleotides: 12. CDR3 DNA sequence: TGTGCCAGCAGCTTAGGCCCCGACGGCGGGAGTCATGAGCAGTTCTTC. Translating it yields CASSLGPDGGSHEQFF.

V usage is TRBV19 and J usage is TRBJ2-3, with D possibly called TRBD1 or TRBD2 (6 bases each). This CDR3 has 14 amino acids. Germline V lookup: CDR1 LNHDA, CDR2 SQIVND (reference sequence). V lost 10 bases to trimming and J lost 0 bases, with 14 bases between them. DNA of the CDR3: TGTGCCACAGGAGGGGGTACTAGCACAGATACGCAGTATTTT. Its protein product is CATGGGTSTDTQYF.

The genes are TRBV12-3 or TRBV12-4 and TRBJ2-1; 8 bases agree with TRBD2. V shed 3 bases and J 8 bases; nucleotides not matched to a gene: 9. This CDR3 region has 15 residues. The CDR3 nucleotides are TGTGCCAGCAGTTTTCGGTCGGCGGGGGGCGATGAGCAGTTCTTC. Translating gives CASSFRSAGGDEQFF.

Only a few counts were recorded for this clonotype. J is TRBJ2-1 and V is TRBV12-3 or TRBV12-4; D not resolved. V was cut by 1 base and J by 4 bases, with 8 bases left in between. The CDR3 runs to 14 residues. CDR3 region: CASSLGLRYNEQFF. As DNA, the CDR3 is TGTGCCAGCAGTTTAGGACTGAGGTACAATGAGCAGTTCTTC.

This chain joins TRBV12-3 or TRBV12-4 and TRBJ2-7; the match to TRBD1 covers 8 bases. V dropped 7 bases and J dropped 3; count of bases not matched to a gene: 8. The length of the CDR3 is 14 residues. CDR3 region: CASTRQGIDYEQYF. CDR3 sequence (DNA): TGTGCCAGCACCAGACAGGGGATAGACTACGAGCAGTACTTC.